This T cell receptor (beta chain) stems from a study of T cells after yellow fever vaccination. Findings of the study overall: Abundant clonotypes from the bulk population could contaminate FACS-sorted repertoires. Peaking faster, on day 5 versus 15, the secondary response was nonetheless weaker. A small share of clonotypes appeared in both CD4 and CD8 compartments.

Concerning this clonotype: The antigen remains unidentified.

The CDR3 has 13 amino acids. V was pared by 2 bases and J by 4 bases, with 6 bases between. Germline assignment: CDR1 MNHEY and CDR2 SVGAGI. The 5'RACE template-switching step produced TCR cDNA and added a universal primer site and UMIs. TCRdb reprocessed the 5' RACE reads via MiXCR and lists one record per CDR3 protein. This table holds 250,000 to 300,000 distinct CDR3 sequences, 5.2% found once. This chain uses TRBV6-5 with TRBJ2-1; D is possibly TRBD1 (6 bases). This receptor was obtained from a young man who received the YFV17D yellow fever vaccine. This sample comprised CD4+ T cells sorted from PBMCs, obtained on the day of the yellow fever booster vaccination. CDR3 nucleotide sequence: TGTGCCAGCAGTTACAGGGGGTACAATGAGCAGTTCTTC. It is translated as CASSYRGYNEQFF.